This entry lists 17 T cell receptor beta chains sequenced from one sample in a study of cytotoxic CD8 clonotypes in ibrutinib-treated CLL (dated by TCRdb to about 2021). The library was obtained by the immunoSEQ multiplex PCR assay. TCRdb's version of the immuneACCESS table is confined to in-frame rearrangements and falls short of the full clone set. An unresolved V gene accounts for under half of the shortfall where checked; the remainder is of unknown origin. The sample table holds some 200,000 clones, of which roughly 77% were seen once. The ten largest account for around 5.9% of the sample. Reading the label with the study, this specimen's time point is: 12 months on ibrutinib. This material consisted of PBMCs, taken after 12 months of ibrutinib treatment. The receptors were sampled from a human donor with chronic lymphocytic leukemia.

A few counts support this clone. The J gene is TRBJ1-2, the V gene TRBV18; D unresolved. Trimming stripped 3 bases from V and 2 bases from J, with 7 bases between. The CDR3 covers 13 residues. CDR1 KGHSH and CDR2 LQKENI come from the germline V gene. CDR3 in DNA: TGTGCCAGCTCACCTGACGGGAACTATGGCTACACCTTC. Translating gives CASSPDGNYGYTF. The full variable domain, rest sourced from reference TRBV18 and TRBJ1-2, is NAGVMQNPRHLVRRRGQEARLRCSPMKGHSHVYWYRQLPEEGLKFMVYLQKENIIDESGMPKERFSAEFPKEGPSILRIQQVVRGDSAAYFCASSPDGNYGYTFGSGTRLTVV.

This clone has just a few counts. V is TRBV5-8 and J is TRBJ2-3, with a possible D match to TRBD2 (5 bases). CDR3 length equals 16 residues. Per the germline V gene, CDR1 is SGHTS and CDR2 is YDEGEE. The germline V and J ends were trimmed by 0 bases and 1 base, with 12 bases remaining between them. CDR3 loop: CASSLDLAGGTDTQYF. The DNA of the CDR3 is TGTGCCAGCAGCTTGGATCTCGCGGGCGGCACAGATACGCAGTATTTT.

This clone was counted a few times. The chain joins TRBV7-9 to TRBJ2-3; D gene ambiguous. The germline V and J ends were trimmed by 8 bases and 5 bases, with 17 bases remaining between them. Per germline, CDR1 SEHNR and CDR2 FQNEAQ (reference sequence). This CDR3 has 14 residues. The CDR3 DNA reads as TGTGCCAGCGGAGTCTTTCAAGAGCGAGATACGCAGTATTTT. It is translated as CASGVFQERDTQYF. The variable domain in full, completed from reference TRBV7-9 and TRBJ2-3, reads DTGVSQNPRHKITKRGQNVTFRCDPISEHNRLYWYRQTLGQGPEFLTYFQNEAQLEKSRLLSDRFSAERPKGSFSTLEIQRTEQGDSAMYLCASGVFQERDTQYFGPGTRLTVL.

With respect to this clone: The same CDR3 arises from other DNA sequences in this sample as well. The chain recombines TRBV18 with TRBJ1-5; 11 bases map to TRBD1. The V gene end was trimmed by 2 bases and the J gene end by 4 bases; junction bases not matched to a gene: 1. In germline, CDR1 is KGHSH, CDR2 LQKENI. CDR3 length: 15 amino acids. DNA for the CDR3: TGTGCCAGCTCACCAGGGACAGGGGGTAATCAGCCCCAGCATTTT. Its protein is CASSPGTGGNQPQHF.

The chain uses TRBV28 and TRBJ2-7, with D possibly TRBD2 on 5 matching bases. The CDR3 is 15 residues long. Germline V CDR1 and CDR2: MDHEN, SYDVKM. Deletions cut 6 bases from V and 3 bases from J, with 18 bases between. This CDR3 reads CASRNPEVAYYEQYF. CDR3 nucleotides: TGTGCCAGCAGGAACCCGGAGGTGGCCTACTACGAGCAGTACTTC.

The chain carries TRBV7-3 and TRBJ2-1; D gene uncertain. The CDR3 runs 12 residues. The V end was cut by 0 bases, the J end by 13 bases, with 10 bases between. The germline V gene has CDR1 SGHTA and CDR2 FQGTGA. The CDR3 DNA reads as TGTGCCAGCAGCTTAACCCTAACCGACCAGTTCTTC. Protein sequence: CASSLTLTDQFF.

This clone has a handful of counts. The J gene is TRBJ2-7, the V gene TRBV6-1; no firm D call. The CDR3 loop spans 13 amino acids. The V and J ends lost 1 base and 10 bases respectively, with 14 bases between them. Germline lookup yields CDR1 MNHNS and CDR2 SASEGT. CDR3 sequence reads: CASSEVVASPQYF. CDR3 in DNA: TGTGCCAGCAGTGAAGTAGTGGCCTCTCCTCAGTACTTC.

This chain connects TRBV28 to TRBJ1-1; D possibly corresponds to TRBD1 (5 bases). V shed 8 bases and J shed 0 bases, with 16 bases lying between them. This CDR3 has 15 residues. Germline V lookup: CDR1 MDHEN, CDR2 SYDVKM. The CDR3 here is CASRRARAVNTEAFF. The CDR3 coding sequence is TGTGCCAGCCGCCGAGCCAGGGCCGTGAACACTGAAGCTTTCTTT. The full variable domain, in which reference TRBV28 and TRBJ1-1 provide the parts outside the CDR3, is DVKVTQSSRYLVKRTGEKVFLECVQDMDHENMFWYRQDPGLGLRLIYFSYDVKMKEKGDIPEGYSVSREKKERFSLILESASTNQTSMYLCASRRARAVNTEAFFGQGTRLTVV.

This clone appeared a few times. The CDR3 loop reads CASSYGTGIDTQYF. The CDR3 nucleotides read TGCGCCAGCAGCTACGGGACAGGGATTGATACGCAGTATTTT. The chain joins TRBV5-1 to TRBJ2-3, with 9 bases lining up with TRBD1. V shed 3 bases, J shed 6 bases, and the junction held 5 bases outside the gene matches. The length of the CDR3 is 14 residues. Germline assignment: CDR1 SGHRS and CDR2 YFSETQ. Combining the CDR3 with reference TRBV5-1 and TRBJ2-3 gives the whole variable domain KAGVTQTPRYLIKTRGQQVTLSCSPISGHRSVSWYQQTPGQGLQFLFEYFSETQRNKGNFPGRFSGRQFSNSRSEMNVSTLELGDSALYLCASSYGTGIDTQYFGPGTRLTVL.

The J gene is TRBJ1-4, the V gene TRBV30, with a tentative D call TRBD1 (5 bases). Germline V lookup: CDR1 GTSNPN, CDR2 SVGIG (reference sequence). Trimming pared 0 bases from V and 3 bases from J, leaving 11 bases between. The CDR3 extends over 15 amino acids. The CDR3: CAWSVLGGANEKLFF. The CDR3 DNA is TGTGCCTGGAGTGTACTTGGGGGGGCTAATGAAAAACTGTTTTTT.

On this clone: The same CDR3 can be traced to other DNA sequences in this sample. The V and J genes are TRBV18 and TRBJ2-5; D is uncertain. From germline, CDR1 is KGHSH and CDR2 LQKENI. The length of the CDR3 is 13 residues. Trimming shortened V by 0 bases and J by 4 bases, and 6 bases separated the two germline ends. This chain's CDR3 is CASSPPSVETQYF. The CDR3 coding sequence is TGTGCCAGCTCACCACCATCGGTAGAGACCCAGTACTTC.

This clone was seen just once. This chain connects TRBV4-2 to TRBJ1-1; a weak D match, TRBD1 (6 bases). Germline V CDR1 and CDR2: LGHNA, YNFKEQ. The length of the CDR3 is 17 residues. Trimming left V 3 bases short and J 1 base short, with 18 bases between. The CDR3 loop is CASSHVIAGAGNTEAFF. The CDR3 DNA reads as TGTGCCAGCAGCCATGTCATTGCAGGGGCGGGGAACACTGAAGCTTTCTTT.

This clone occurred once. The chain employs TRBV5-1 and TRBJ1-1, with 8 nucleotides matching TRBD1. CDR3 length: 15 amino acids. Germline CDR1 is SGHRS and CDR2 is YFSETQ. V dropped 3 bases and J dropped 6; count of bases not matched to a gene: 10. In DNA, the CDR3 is TGCGCCAGCAGCTCCGGGACAGGAGTCGGGTCTGAAGCTTTCTTT. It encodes CASSSGTGVGSEAFF.

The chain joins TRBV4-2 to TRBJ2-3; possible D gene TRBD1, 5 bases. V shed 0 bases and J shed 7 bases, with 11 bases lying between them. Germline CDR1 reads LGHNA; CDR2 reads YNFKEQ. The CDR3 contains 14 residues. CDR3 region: CASSQEFQGNTQYF. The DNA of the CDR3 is TGTGCCAGCAGCCAAGAATTTCAGGGAAATACGCAGTATTTT.

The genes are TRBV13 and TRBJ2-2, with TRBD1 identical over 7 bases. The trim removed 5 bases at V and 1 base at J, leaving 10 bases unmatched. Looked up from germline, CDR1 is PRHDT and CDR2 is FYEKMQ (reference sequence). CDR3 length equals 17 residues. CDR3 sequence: CASSPRQGPMNTGELFF. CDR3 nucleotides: TGTGCCAGCAGCCCCAGACAGGGCCCCATGAACACCGGGGAGCTGTTTTTT. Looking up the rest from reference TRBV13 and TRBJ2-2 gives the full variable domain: AAGVIQSPRHLIKEKRETATLKCYPIPRHDTVYWYQQGPGQDPQFLISFYEKMQSDKGSIPDRFSAQQFSDYHSELNMSSLELGDSALYFCASSPRQGPMNTGELFFGEGSRLTVL.

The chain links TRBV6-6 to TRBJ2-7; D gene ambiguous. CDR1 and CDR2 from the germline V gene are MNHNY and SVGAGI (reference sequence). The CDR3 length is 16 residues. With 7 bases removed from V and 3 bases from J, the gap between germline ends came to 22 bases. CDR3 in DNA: TGTGCCAGCATCCCGGACCCGATTCCCCACTACTACGAGCAGTACTTC. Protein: CASIPDPIPHYYEQYF.

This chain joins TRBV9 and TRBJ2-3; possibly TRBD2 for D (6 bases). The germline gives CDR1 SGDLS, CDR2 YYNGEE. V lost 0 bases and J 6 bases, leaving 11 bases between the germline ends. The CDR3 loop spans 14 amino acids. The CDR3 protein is CASSVASGRDTQYF. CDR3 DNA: TGTGCCAGCAGCGTAGCCTCGGGGAGGGATACGCAGTATTTT.